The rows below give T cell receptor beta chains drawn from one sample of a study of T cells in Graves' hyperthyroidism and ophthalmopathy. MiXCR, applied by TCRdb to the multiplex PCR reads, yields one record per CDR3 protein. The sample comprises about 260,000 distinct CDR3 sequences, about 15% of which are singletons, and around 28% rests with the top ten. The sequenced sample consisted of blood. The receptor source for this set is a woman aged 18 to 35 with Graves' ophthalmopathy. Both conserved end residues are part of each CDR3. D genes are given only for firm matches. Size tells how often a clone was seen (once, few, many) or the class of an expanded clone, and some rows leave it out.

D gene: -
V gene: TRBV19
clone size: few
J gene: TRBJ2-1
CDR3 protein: CASTSSQRVVQFF
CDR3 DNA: TGTGCCAGTACATCCTCGCAGCGCGTTGTGCAGTTCTTC

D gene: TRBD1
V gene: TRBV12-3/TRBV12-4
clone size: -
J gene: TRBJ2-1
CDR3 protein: CASSPYRDRDHEQFF
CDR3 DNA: TGTGCTAGCAGTCCCTACCGGGACAGGGACCACGAGCAGTTCTTC

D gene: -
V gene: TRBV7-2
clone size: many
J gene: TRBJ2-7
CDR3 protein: CASSLAGGVGSYEQYF
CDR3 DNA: TGTGCCAGCAGCTTAGCGGGCGGGGTAGGCTCCTACGAGCAGTACTTC

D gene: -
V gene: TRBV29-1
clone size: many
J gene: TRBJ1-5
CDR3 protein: CSVRPGPGNQPQHF
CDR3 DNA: TGCAGCGTCCGGCCGGGCCCTGGCAATCAGCCCCAGCATTTT

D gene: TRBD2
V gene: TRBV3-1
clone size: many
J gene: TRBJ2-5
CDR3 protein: CASSQALGGETQYF
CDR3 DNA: TGTGCCAGCAGCCAAGCGTTGGGGGGGGAGACCCAGTACTTC

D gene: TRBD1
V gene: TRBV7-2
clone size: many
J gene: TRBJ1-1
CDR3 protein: CASSPRQGYMNTEAFF
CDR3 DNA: TGTGCCAGCAGCCCGCGACAGGGTTACATGAACACTGAAGCTTTCTTT

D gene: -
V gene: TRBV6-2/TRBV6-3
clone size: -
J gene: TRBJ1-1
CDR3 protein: CASRSSGGGGGMNTEAFF
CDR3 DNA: TGTGCCAGCAGATCTAGCGGGGGGGGGGGTGGGATGAACACTGAAGCTTTCTTT

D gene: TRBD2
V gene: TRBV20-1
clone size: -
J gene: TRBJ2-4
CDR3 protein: CSALGQREGLSDIQYF
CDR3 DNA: TGCAGTGCCCTAGGCCAGCGGGAGGGCCTATCGGACATTCAGTACTTC

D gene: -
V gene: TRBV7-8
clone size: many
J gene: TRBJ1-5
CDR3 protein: CASSLDRTQPQHF
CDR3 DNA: TGTGCCAGCAGCTTAGACAGAACTCAGCCCCAGCATTTT

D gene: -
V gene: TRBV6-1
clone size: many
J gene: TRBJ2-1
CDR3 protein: CASSVTPTLGYNEQFF
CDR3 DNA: TGTGCCAGCAGTGTTACCCCGACACTGGGCTACAATGAGCAGTTCTTC

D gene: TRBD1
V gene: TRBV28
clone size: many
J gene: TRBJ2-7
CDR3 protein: CASSFSGTGEQYF
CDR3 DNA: TGTGCCAGCAGTTTTTCCGGGACAGGCGAGCAGTACTTC

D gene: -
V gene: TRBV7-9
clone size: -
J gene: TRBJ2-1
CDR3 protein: CASSYQGGEDNEQFF
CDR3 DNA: TGTGCCAGCAGCTACCAGGGTGGAGAAGACAATGAGCAGTTCTTC

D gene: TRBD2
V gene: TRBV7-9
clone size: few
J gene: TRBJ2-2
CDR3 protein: CASSFPRGLAPNTGELFF
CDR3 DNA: TGTGCCAGCAGCTTCCCCCGAGGACTAGCGCCGAACACCGGGGAGCTGTTTTTT

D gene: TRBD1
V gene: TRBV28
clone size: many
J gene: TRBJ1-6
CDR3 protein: CASSLRIQQGAHYRLHF
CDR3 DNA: TGTGCCAGCAGTTTACGGATCCAACAGGGGGCGCATTATCGCCTCCACTTT

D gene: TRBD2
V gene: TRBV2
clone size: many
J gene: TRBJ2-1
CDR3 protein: CARSGGSSYNEQFF
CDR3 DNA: TGTGCCAGATCCGGCGGGAGCTCCTACAATGAGCAGTTCTTC

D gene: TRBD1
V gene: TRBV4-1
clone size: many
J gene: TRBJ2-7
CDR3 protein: CASSQGQGVYSYEQYF
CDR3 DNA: TGCGCCAGCAGCCAAGGACAGGGAGTCTATTCCTACGAGCAGTACTTC

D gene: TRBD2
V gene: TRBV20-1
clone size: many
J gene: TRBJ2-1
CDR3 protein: CSARGGSGRDMSSSF
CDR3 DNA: TGCAGTGCTAGAGGCGGTAGCGGGAGGGATATGAGCAGTTCTTTC

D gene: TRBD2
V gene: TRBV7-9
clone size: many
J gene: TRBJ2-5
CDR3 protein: CASSFLAGGRGTQYF
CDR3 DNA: TGTGCCAGCAGCTTCCTAGCGGGGGGACGGGGGACCCAGTACTTC

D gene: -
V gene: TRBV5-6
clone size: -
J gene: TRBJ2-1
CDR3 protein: CASSLNVVSYNEQFF
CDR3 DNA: TGTGCCAGCAGCTTGAATGTCGTCTCCTACAATGAGCAGTTCTTC

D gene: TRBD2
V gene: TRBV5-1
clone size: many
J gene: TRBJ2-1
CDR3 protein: CASSLGGDVAGEQFF
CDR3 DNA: TGCGCCAGCAGCTTGGGGGGGGACGTAGCGGGAGAGCAGTTCTTC

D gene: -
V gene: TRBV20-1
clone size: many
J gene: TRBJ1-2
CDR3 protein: CSARDRTGTELKGYTF
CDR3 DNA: TGCAGTGCTAGAGACCGTACTGGGACCGAGCTAAAGGGCTACACCTTC

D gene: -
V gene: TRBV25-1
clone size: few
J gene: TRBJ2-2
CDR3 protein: CASSPVLAPNTGELFF
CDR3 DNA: TGTGCCAGCAGTCCCGTACTAGCTCCGAACACCGGGGAGCTGTTTTTT

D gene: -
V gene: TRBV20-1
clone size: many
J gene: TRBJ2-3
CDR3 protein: CSAQSADTQYF
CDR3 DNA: TGCAGTGCCCAATCAGCAGATACGCAGTATTTT

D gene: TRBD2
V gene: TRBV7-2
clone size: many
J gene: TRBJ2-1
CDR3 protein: CASTPQRGNEQFF
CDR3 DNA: TGTGCCAGCACCCCCCAGCGGGGCAATGAGCAGTTCTTC

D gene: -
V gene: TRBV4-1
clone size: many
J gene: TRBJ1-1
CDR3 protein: CASSQVDRGGTEAFF
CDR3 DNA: TGCGCCAGCAGCCAAGTTGACAGAGGAGGCACTGAAGCTTTCTTT

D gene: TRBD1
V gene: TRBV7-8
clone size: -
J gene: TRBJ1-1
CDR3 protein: CASSLGQGIVNTEAFF
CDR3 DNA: TGTGCCAGCAGCTTAGGACAGGGGATCGTGAACACTGAAGCTTTCTTT

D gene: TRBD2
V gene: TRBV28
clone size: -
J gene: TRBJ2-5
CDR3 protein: CASSRRSGSETQYF
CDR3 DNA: TGTGCCAGCAGTCGTCGTAGCGGGTCTGAGACCCAGTACTTC

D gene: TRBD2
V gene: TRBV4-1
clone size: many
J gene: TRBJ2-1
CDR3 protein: CASRGGRDNEQFF
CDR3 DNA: TGCGCCAGCAGGGGCGGGAGGGACAATGAGCAGTTCTTC

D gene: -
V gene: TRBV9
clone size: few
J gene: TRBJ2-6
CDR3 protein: CASSVEGSGANVLTF
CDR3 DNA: TGTGCCAGCAGCGTAGAAGGGTCTGGGGCCAACGTCCTGACTTTC

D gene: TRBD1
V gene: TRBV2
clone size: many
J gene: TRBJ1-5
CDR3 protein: CASSHRTGGESNQPQHF
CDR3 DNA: TGTGCCAGCAGCCACAGGACAGGGGGCGAGAGCAATCAGCCCCAGCATTTT

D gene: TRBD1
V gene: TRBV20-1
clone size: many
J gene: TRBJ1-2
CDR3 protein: CSASTGENYGYTF
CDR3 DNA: TGCAGTGCTTCAACAGGGGAGAACTATGGCTACACCTTC

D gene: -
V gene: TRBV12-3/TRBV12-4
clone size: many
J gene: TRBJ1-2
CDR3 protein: CASSLGSGNYGYTF
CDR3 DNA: TGTGCCAGCAGTCTAGGGTCGGGGAACTATGGCTACACCTTC

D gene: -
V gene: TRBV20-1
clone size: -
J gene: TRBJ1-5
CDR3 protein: CSATMDTTQPQHF
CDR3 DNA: TGCAGTGCTACCATGGACACCACCCAGCCCCAGCATTTT

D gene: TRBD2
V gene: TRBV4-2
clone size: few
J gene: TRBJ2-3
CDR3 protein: CASSQESTSGSTDTQYF
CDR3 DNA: TGTGCCAGCAGCCAAGAAAGCACTAGCGGGAGCACAGATACGCAGTATTTT

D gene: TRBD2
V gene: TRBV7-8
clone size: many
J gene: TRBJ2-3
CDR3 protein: CASSPQRLAGSTDTQYF
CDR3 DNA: TGTGCCAGCAGCCCACAGAGACTAGCGGGGAGCACAGATACGCAGTATTTT

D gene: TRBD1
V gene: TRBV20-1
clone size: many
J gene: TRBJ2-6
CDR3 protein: CSTGAFSGANVLTF
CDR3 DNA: TGTAGTACAGGGGCGTTCTCTGGGGCCAACGTCCTGACTTTC

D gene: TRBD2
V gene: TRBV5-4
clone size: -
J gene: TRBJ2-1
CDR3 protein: CASSLEGVTSGRAVDEQFF
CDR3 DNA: TGTGCCAGCAGCTTGGAAGGGGTGACTAGCGGGAGGGCCGTTGATGAGCAGTTCTTC

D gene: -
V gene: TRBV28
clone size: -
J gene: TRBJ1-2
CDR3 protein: CASSLWNRGYTF
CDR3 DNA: TGTGCCAGCAGTTTATGGAATCGGGGCTACACCTTC

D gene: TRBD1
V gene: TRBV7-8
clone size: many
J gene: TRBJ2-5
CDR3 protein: CASSPDRAETQYF
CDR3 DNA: TGTGCCAGCAGTCCCGACAGGGCTGAGACCCAGTACTTC

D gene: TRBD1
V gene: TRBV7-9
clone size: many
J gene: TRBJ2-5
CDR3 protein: CASSLTDREGETQYF
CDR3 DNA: TGTGCCAGCAGCTTAACCGACAGGGAAGGGGAGACCCAGTACTTC

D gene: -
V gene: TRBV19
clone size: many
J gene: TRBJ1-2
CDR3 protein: CASADVGYGYTF
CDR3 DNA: TGTGCCAGTGCTGACGTAGGTTATGGCTACACCTTC